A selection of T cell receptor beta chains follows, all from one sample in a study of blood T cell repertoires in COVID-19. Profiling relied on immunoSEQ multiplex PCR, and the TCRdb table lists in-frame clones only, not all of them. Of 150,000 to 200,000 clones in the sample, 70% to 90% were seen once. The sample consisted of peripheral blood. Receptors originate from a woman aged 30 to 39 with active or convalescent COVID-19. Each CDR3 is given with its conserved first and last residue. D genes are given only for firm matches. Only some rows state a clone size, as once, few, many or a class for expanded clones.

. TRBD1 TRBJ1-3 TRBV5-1 TGCGCCAGCAGCTTGGAGCAGGGGGCTGGAAACACCATATATTTT CASSLEQGAGNTIYF
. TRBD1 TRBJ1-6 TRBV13 TGTGCCAGCAGCTTAACAGAGGGGGCATTTAATTCACCCCTCCACTTT CASSLTEGAFNSPLHF
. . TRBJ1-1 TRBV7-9 TGTGCCAGCAGCTTTAGGGACGGTGGACAGGAAGCTTTCTTT CASSFRDGGQEAFF
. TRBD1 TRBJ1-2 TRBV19 TGTGCCAGTAGTGCTCAGGACAGGGGAAATAACTATGGCTACACCTTC CASSAQDRGNNYGYTF
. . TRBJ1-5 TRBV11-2 TGTGCCAGCAGCTTAGATTACAGGTTCGATCAGCCCCAGCATTTT CASSLDYRFDQPQHF
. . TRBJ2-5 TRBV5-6 TGTGCCAGCAGCTTGTTGGCCCAAGAGACCCAGTACTTC CASSLLAQETQYF
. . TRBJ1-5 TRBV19 TGTGCCAGTAGCCTTACAGATTATAGCAATCAGCCCCAGCATTTT CASSLTDYSNQPQHF
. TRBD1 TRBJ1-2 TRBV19 TGTGCCAGTCATCCGGGACAGGCGGAAAACTATGGCTACACCTTC CASHPGQAENYGYTF
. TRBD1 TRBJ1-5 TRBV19 TGTGCCAGTAGACAGGGGGGTCAGCCCCAGCATTTT CASRQGGQPQHF
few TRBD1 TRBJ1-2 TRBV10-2 TGCGCCAGCAGTGAGTCGGGACAGGGAGTTGACTATGGCTACACCTTC CASSESGQGVDYGYTF
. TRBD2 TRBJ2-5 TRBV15 TGTGCCACCAGCAGAGAGGGCGGGGCTAGCGGATCCAGGCAGACCCAGTACTTC CATSREGGASGSRQTQYF
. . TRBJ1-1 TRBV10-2 TGCGCCAGCAGCGGGACATTGAACACTGAAGCTTTCTTT CASSGTLNTEAFF
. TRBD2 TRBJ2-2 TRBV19 TGTGCCAGTAGCGCCCCGGGACTAGCGGGGGACACCGGGGAGCTGTTTTTT CASSAPGLAGDTGELFF
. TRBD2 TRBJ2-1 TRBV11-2 TGTGCCAGCAGCCGTCCGGGACTAGCGAGCTCCTACAATGAGCAGTTCTTC CASSRPGLASSYNEQFF
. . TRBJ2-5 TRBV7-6 TGTGCCAGCAGCTTAGGGGGGGATCAAGAGACCCAGTACTTC CASSLGGDQETQYF